The 10 T cell receptor beta chains listed next were all sequenced from one sample in a study of T cells in Graves' hyperthyroidism and ophthalmopathy. RNA transcripts served as the template for amplifying TCR beta CDR3 regions. HTBI primers were used for first-round RT-PCR of the TCR CDR3. TCRdb used MiXCR to reprocess the multiplex PCR reads, holding one entry per CDR3 protein. Of hundreds of thousands of distinct CDR3 sequences listed, approximately 14% are singletons. Sequencing was performed on blood. The receptors come from a woman aged 18-29 years with Graves' hyperthyroidism.

This clonotype was found many times. The chain carries TRBV7-3 and TRBJ1-2; D may be TRBD1 (5 bases). Trimming removed 5 bases at V and 7 bases at J, with 11 bases between. This CDR3 is built from 12 residues. Germline V gene sequence: CDR1 SGHTA, CDR2 FQGTGA. DNA of the CDR3: TGTGCCAGCAGCCCCGACGGGGCTGGCTACACCTTC. It translates to CASSPDGAGYTF.

The chain recombines TRBV7-3 with TRBJ2-3; tentatively, D is TRBD1 or TRBD2 (6 bases each). The CDR3 length is 15 residues. V was pared by 2 bases and J by 4 bases, with 13 bases between. Germline loops: CDR1 SGHTA, CDR2 FQGTGA. The CDR3 region has the DNA TGTGCCAGCAGCTTAGTTGGGGGGCCCTCAGATACGCAGTATTTT. The encoded protein is CASSLVGGPSDTQYF. Looking up the rest from reference TRBV7-3 and TRBJ2-3 gives the full variable domain: GAGVSQTPSNKVTEKGKYVELRCDPISGHTALYWYRQSLGQGPEFLIYFQGTGAADDSGLPNDRFFAVRPEGSVSTLKIQRTERGDSAVYLCASSLVGGPSDTQYFGPGTRLTVL.

This chain connects TRBV9 to TRBJ2-3; TRBD2 matches at 12 bases. Germline CDR1 SGDLS, CDR2 YYNGEE. The V and J ends lost 3 bases and 2 bases, in that order; junction bases with no gene match: 13. This CDR3 contains 19 residues. This chain's CDR3 is CASSASEGLAGPYTDTQYF. As DNA, the CDR3 is TGTGCCAGCAGCGCCTCTGAAGGACTAGCGGGACCTTACACAGATACGCAGTATTTT.

V usage is TRBV4-2 and J usage is TRBJ2-1; TRBD1 matches at 8 bases. From germline, CDR1 is LGHNA and CDR2 YNFKEQ. The trim removed 3 bases at V and 9 bases at J, leaving 4 bases unmatched. The CDR3 covers 13 residues. The CDR3 here is CASSHPTGVEQFF. The CDR3 nucleotides are TGTGCCAGCAGCCACCCGACAGGGGTTGAGCAGTTCTTC.

This sequence joins TRBV14 and TRBJ2-7; 7 bases are shared with TRBD2. The CDR3 runs to 14 residues. The germline CDR1 and CDR2 sequences are SGHDN and FVKESK. J was trimmed by 5 bases and V by 0 bases; bases with no gene match: 4. The CDR3 region has the DNA TGTGCCAGCAGCCAAGAATGGGGGGGGGACGAGCAGTACTTC. This sequence encodes CASSQEWGGDEQYF.

Of note for this clonotype: This may be a read error, as it is one base from a much larger clone. CDR3 sequence reads: CASSLAQIKGGPAQETQYF. The CDR3, as DNA: TGTGCCAGCAGCTTGGCCCAAATCAAGGGGGGACCAGCTCAAGAGACCCAGTACTTC. The chain couples TRBV5-4 to TRBJ2-5; D possibly uses TRBD1 or TRBD2 (6 bases each). Per germline, CDR1 SGHNT and CDR2 YYREEE (reference sequence). The CDR3 is 19 residues long. The V gene lost 0 bases and the J gene lost 2 bases, with 23 bases spanning the gap.

This clonotype has at least ten counts. V usage is TRBV14 and J usage is TRBJ1-2; D uncertain. CDR3 length: 13 amino acids. The V end was cut by 0 bases, the J end by 6 bases, with 8 bases between. Germline V gene data show CDR1 as SGHDN and CDR2 as FVKESK. Here the CDR3 DNA reads TGTGCCAGCAGCCAAGATGTAGGACATGGCTACACCTTC. This codes for CASSQDVGHGYTF.

This clonotype turned up a few times. The genes are TRBV20-1 and TRBJ1-4, with D perhaps TRBD1 (6 bases). Germline V gene sequence: CDR1 DFQATT, CDR2 SNEGSKA (reference sequence). V was shortened by 3 bases and J by 10 bases, with 15 bases between the two germline ends. The CDR3 sequence is 13 residues long. The CDR3 reads CSASPAGDGKLFF. The CDR3 region has the DNA TGCAGTGCTAGTCCGGCAGGGGATGGAAAACTGTTTTTT.

Worth noting for this clonotype: Just one base apart from a much larger clone, this may be a read error. CDR3 coding DNA: TGTGTCAGCAGTTTCCGAGGACTGGATGTTAAGACCCAGTACTTC. Amino acid sequence: CVSSFRGLDVKTQYF. This chain joins TRBV28 and TRBJ2-5, with D possibly TRBD2 on 5 matching bases. The germline CDR1 and CDR2 sequences are MDHEN and SYDVKM. The CDR3 spans 15 residues.

This clonotype was observed at least ten times. The genes are TRBV27 and TRBJ1-1, with a tentative D call TRBD1 (6 bases). CDR1 and CDR2 (germline): MNHEY, SMNVEV (reference sequence). Trimming removed 5 bases at V and 7 bases at J, with 29 bases between. The CDR3 is 18 amino acids. The CDR3 here is CASSPRASDSSDVGEAFF. CDR3 DNA sequence: TGTGCCAGCAGTCCGAGGGCGTCGGACAGTTCAGATGTGGGTGAAGCTTTCTTT.